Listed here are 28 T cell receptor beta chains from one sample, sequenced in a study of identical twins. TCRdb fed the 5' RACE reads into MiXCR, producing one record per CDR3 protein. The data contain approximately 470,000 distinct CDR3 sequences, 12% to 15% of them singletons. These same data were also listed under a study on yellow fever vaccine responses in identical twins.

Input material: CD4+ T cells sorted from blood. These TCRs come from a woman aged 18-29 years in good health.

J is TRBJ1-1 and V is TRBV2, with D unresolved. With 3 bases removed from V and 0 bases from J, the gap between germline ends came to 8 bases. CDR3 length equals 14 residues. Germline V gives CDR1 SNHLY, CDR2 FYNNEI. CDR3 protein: CASSEVLLNTEAFF. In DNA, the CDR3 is TGTGCCAGCAGTGAGGTGCTTTTGAACACTGAAGCTTTCTTT.

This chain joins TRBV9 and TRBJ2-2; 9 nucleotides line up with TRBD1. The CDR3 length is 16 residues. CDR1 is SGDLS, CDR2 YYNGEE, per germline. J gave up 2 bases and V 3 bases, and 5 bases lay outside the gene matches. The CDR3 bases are TGTGCCAGCAGCGATGGGACAGGGATAAACACCGGGGAGCTGTTTTTT. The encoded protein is CASSDGTGINTGELFF.

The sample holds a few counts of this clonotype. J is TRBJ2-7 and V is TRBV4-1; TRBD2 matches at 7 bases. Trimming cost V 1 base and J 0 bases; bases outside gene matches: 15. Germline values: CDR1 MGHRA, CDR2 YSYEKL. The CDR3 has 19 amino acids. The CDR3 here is CASSQAGLAAIPISYEQYF. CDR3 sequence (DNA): TGCGCCAGCAGCCAAGCGGGGCTAGCGGCTATTCCGATCTCCTACGAGCAGTACTTC.

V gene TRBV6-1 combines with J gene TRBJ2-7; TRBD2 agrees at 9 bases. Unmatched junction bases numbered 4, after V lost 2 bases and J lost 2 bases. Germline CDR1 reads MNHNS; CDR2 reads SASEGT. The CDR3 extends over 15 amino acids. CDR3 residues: CASSEYAGGAYEQYF. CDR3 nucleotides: TGTGCCAGCAGTGAATATGCGGGGGGGGCCTACGAGCAGTACTTC.

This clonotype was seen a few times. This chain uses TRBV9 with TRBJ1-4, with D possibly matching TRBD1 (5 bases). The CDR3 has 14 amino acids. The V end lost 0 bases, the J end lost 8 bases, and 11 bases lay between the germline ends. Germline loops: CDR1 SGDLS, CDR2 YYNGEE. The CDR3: CASSVEGVSEKLFF. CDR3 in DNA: TGTGCCAGCAGCGTAGAAGGGGTGAGCGAAAAACTGTTTTTT. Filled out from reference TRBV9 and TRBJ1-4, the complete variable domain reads DSGVTQTPKHLITATGQRVTLRCSPRSGDLSVYWYQQSLDQGLQFLIQYYNGEERAKGNILERFSAQQFPDLHSELNLSSLELGDSALYFCASSVEGVSEKLFFGSGTQLSVL.

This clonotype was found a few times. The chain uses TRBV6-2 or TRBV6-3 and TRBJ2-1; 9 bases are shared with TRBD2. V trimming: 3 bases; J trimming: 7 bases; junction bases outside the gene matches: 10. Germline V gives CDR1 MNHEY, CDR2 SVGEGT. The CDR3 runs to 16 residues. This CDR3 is CASSYLGGRDRNEQFF. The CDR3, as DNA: TGTGCCAGCAGTTATCTAGGCGGGAGGGATCGGAATGAGCAGTTCTTC.

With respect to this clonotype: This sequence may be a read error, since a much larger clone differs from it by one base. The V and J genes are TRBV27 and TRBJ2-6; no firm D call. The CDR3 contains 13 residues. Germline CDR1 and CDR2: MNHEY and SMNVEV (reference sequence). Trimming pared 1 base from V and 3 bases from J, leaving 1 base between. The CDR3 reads CASSLFGANVLTF. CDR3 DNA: TGTGCCAGCAGTTTATTTGGGGCCAACGTCCTGACTTTC.

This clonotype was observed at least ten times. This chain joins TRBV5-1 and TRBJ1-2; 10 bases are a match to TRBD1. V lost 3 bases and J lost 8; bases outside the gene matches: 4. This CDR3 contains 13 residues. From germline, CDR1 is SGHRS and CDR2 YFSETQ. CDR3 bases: TGCGCCAGCAGCTCAGGGACAGGGGACGGCTACACCTTC. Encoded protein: CASSSGTGDGYTF. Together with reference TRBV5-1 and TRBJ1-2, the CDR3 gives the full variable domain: KAGVTQTPRYLIKTRGQQVTLSCSPISGHRSVSWYQQTPGQGLQFLFEYFSETQRNKGNFPGRFSGRQFSNSRSEMNVSTLELGDSALYLCASSSGTGDGYTFGSGTRLTVV.

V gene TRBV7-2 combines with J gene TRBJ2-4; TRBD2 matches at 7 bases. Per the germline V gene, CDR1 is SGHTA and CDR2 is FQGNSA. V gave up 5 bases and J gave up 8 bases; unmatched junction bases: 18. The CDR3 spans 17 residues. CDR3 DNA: TGTGCCAGCAGCCCCCTCGGTGGGAGGGCCATTGAGGACATTCAGTACTTC. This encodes CASSPLGGRAIEDIQYF.

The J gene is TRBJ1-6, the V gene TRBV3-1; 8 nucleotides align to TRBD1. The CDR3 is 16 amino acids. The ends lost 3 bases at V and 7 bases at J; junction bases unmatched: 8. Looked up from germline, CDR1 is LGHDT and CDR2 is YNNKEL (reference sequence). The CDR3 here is CASSQLDRGGNSPLHF. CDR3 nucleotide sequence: TGTGCCAGCAGCCAGCTAGACAGGGGCGGCAATTCACCCCTCCACTTT.

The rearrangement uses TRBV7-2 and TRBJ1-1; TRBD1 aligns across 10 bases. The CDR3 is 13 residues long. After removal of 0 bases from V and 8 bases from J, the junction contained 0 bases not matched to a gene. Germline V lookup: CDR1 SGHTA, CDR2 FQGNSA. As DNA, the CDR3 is TGTGCCAGCAGCTTAGCGGGACAGGGGGAAGCTTTCTTT. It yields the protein CASSLAGQGEAFF. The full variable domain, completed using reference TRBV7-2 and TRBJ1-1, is GAGVSQSPSNKVTEKGKDVELRCDPISGHTALYWYRQSLGQGLEFLIYFQGNSAPDKSGLPSDRFSAERTGGSVSTLTIQRTQQEDSAVYLCASSLAGQGEAFFGQGTRLTVV.

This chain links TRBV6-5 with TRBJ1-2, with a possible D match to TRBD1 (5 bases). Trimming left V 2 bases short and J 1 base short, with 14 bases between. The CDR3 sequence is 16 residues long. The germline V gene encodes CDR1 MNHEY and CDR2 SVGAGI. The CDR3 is CASSYTTVGDNYGYTF. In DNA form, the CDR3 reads TGTGCCAGCAGTTACACGACAGTCGGAGATAACTATGGCTACACCTTC.

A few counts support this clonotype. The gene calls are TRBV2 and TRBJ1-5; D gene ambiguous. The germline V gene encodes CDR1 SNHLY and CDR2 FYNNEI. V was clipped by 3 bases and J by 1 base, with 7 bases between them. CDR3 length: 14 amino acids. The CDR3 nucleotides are TGTGCCAGCAGTGATCAAGGAAGCAATCAGCCCCAGCATTTT. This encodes CASSDQGSNQPQHF. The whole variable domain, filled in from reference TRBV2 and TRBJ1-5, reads EPEVTQTPSHQVTQMGQEVILRCVPISNHLYFYWYRQILGQKVEFLVSFYNNEISEKSEIFDDQFSVERPDGSNFTLKIRSTKLEDSAMYFCASSDQGSNQPQHFGDGTRLSIL.

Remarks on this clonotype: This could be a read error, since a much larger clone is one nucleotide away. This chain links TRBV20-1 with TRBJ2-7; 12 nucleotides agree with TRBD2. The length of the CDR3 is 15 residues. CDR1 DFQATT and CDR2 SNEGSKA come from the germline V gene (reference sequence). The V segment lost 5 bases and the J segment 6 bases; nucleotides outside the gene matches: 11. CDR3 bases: TGCAGTGCTCGCGACCCGGGACTAGCGGGCTGCGAGCAGTACTTC. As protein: CSARDPGLAGCEQYF.

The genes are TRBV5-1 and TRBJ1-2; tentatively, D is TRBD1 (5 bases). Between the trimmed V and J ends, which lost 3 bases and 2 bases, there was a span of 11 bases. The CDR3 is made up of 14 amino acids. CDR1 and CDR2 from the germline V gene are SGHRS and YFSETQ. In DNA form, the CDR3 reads TGCGCCAGCAGCTCCATTGACAGAAACTATGGCTACACCTTC. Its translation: CASSSIDRNYGYTF.

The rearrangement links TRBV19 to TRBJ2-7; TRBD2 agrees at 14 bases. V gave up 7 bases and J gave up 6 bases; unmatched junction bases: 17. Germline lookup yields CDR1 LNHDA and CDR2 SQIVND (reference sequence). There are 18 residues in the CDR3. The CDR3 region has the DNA TGTGCCAGTACCCGGACAGCTCAAACGGGACTAGCGGGAGTCGAGCAGTACTTC. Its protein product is CASTRTAQTGLAGVEQYF.

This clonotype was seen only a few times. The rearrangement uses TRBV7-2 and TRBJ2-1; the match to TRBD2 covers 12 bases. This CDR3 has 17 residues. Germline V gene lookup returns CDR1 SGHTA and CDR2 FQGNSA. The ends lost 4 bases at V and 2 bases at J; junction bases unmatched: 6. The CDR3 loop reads CASSSERTSGAYNEQFF. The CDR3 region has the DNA TGTGCCAGCAGCTCCGAACGGACTAGCGGGGCCTACAATGAGCAGTTCTTC.

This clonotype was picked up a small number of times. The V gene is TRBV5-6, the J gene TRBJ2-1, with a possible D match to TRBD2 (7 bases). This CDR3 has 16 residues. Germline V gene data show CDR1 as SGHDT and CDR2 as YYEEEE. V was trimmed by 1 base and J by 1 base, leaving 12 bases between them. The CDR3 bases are TGTGCCAGCAGCTTGTTAGGGGGACTATCCTACAATGAGCAGTTCTTC. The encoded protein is CASSLLGGLSYNEQFF.

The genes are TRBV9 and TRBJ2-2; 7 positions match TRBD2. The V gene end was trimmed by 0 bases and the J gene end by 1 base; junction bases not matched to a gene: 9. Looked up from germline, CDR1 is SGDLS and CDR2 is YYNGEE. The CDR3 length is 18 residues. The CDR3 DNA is TGTGCCAGCAGCGTAGTTCCACTAGCGTCTGTGAACACCGGGGAGCTGTTTTTT. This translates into CASSVVPLASVNTGELFF.

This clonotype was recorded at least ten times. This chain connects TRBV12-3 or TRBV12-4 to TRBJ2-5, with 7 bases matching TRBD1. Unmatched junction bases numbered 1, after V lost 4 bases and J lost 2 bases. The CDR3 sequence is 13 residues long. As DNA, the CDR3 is TGTGCCAGCAGTTGGGACAGACAAGAGACCCAGTACTTC. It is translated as CASSWDRQETQYF.

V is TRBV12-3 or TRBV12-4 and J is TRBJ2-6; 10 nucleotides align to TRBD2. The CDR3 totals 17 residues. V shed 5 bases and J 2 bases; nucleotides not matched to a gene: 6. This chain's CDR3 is CASSPGLAAPGANVLTF. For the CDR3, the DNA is TGTGCCAGCAGTCCCGGACTAGCGGCCCCTGGGGCCAACGTCCTGACTTTC.

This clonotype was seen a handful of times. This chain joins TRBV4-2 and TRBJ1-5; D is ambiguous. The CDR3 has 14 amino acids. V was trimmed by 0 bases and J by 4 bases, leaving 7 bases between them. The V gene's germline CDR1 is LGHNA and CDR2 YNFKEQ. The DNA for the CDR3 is TGTGCCAGCAGCCAAGAGGCAGCTAATCAGCCCCAGCATTTT. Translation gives CASSQEAANQPQHF.

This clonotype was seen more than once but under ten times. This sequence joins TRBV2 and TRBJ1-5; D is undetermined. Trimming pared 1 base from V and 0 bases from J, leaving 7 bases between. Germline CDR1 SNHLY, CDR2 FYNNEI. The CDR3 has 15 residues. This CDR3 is CASSEEGRSNQPQHF. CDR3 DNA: TGTGCCAGCAGTGAAGAAGGGCGTAGCAATCAGCCCCAGCATTTT.

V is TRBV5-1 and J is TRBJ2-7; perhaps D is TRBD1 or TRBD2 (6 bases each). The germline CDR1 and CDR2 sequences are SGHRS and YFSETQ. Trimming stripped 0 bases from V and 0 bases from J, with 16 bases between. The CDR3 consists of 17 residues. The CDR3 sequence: CASSLGGGRTLSYEQYF. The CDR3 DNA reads TGCGCCAGCAGCTTGGGAGGGGGGCGGACCCTCTCCTACGAGCAGTACTTC.

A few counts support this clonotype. The chain's CDR3 is CASSSPGQKNTEAFF. Written as DNA, the CDR3 is TGTGCCAGCAGTTCCCCAGGACAGAAGAACACTGAAGCTTTCTTT. The V gene is TRBV12-3 or TRBV12-4, the J gene TRBJ1-1; D perhaps matches TRBD1 (6 bases). V was clipped by 4 bases and J by 1 base, with 13 bases between them. The CDR3 contains 15 residues.

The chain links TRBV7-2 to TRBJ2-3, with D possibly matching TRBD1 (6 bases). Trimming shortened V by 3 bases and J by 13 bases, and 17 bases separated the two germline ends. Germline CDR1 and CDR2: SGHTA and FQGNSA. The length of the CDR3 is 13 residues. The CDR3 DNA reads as TGTGCCAGCAGCTTGGAGAGGACAGCCGAGGAGTATTTT. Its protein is CASSLERTAEEYF.

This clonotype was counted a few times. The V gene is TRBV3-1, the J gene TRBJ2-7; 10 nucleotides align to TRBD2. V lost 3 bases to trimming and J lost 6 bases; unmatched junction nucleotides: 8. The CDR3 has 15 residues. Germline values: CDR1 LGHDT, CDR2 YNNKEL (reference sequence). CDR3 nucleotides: TGTGCCAGCAGCCAGCTAGCGGGAGCTGGTCGCGAGCAGTACTTC. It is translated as CASSQLAGAGREQYF.

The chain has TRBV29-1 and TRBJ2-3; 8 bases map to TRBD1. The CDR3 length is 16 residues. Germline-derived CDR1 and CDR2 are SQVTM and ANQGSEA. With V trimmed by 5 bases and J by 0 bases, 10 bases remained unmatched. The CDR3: CSVKPDRGLSTDTQYF. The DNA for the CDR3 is TGCAGCGTTAAACCTGACAGGGGATTAAGCACAGATACGCAGTATTTT.